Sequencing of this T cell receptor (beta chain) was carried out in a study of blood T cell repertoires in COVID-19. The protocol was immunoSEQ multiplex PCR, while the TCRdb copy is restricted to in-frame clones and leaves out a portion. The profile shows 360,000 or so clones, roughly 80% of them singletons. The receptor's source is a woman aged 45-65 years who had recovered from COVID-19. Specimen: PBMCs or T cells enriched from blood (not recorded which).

For the CDR3, the DNA is TGTGCCATCAGCAAGACTAAAGAGACCCAGTACTTC. Encoded protein: CAISKTKETQYF. The gene calls are TRBV10-3 and TRBJ2-5, with D maybe TRBD2 (5 bases). Deletions cut 6 bases from V and 3 bases from J, with 8 bases between. The CDR3 consists of 12 residues. The germline CDR1 and CDR2 sequences are ENHRY and SYGVKD.